This T cell receptor (beta chain) was retrieved from a study of glioma-infiltrating T cells after dendritic cell vaccination. The time point was: after dendritic cell vaccination, including at tumor progression/relapse. The repertoire was sequenced with immunoSEQ multiplex PCR; TCRdb's copy has only in-frame clones and lacks some. The table has about 87,000 clones, 75% to 90% seen once; the top ten hold around 6.5%. The CDR3 totals 15 residues. Germline lookup yields CDR1 SGHDT and CDR2 YYEEEE. V lost 1 base, J lost 4 bases, and 14 bases lay in between. The genes are TRBV5-6 and TRBJ1-1; D perhaps matches TRBD1 (6 bases). This clonotype was sampled from a human donor with glioblastoma. Sequenced here: blood, sampled after dendritic cell vaccination. The CDR3 nucleotides read TGTGCCAGCAGCTTGAGGGGGGGGAAGGCCACTGAAGCTTTCTTT. Amino acids: CASSLRGGKATEAFF.